A single sample is the source of the 12 T cell receptor beta chains below, sequenced in a study of T cell repertoires in cytomegalovirus infection. For these receptors, no antigen is known. TCRdb fed the reads into MiXCR, producing one record per CDR3 protein. The repertoire has some 500,000 distinct CDR3 sequences, 30% to 40% of them found once; the top ten carry 15% to 20%. The sample was cultured PBMCs, taken from culture after CMV antigen stimulation. Source of these receptors: a human donor in good health (CMV status not recorded). Some clones in this sample may be carry-over from other donors' samples.

This clonotype was observed a handful of times. V gene TRBV29-1 combines with J gene TRBJ2-1; possible D gene TRBD2, 5 bases. The V gene's germline CDR1 is SQVTM and CDR2 ANQGSEA. This CDR3 spans 10 amino acids. V was trimmed by 5 bases and J by 10 bases, leaving 9 bases between them. The CDR3 DNA reads TGCAGCGTTAAAACGGGGGAGCAGTTCTTC. Protein: CSVKTGEQFF.

The J gene is TRBJ2-1, the V gene TRBV20-1; 9 bases are a match to TRBD2. Germline V gene lookup returns CDR1 DFQATT and CDR2 SNEGSKA (reference sequence). V trimming: 5 bases; J trimming: 7 bases; junction bases outside the gene matches: 6. CDR3 length equals 13 residues. CDR3 region: CSAPIAGVNEQFF. The CDR3 DNA reads as TGCAGTGCTCCCATAGCGGGAGTGAATGAGCAGTTCTTC.

The rearrangement uses TRBV11-2 and TRBJ1-3, with 11 nucleotides matching TRBD1. The trim removed 4 bases at V and 4 bases at J, leaving 12 bases unmatched. CDR1 is SGHAT and CDR2 is FQNNGV in the germline V gene. This CDR3 spans 18 amino acids. The CDR3 bases are TGTGCCAGCAGCTCCCTCCGGACAGGGGGCACGGGCGGAAACACCATATATTTT. Amino acids: CASSSLRTGGTGGNTIYF.

This clonotype was seen more than once but under ten times. V and J are TRBV4-1 and TRBJ2-7; 8 bases are shared with TRBD1. CDR3 length equals 14 residues. CDR1 and CDR2 (germline): MGHRA, YSYEKL. The J segment lost 2 bases and the V segment lost 4 bases, leaving 4 bases of the junction unmatched. CDR3 DNA sequence: TGCGCCAGCAGCCCCGGACAGGGAACCTACGAGCAGTACGTC. Protein: CASSPGQGTYEQYV.

This clonotype was seen a handful of times. The rearrangement links TRBV7-2 to TRBJ1-5, with 8 positions matching TRBD1. Germline V gene lookup returns CDR1 SGHTA and CDR2 FQGNSA. Trimming cost V 5 bases and J 6 bases; bases outside gene matches: 15. This CDR3 is built from 17 residues. CDR3 sequence reads: CASSRGGGQGASQPQHF. CDR3 DNA sequence: TGTGCCAGCAGCCGAGGCGGGGGGCAGGGGGCCAGTCAGCCCCAGCATTTT.

The chain couples TRBV19 to TRBJ2-2; D gene unclear. The CDR3 is made up of 13 amino acids. The V and J ends lost 3 bases and 4 bases respectively, with 6 bases between them. Germline CDR1 is LNHDA and CDR2 is SQIVND (reference sequence). CDR3 DNA: TGTGCCAGTAGTATTTTGGTCACCGGGGAGCTGTTTTTT. Its protein product is CASSILVTGELFF.

This chain joins TRBV4-3 and TRBJ2-5; the match to TRBD1 covers 12 bases. Germline V gene lookup returns CDR1 LGHNA and CDR2 YSLEER. The CDR3 is 19 residues long. Trimming removed 1 base from V and 0 bases from J; junction bases left unmatched: 9. The CDR3 spells CASSQGGTGGSAYQETQYF. The CDR3 region has the DNA TGCGCCAGCAGCCAAGGGGGGACAGGGGGCTCTGCGTACCAAGAGACCCAGTACTTC.

This clonotype has just a few counts. The CDR3 spells CASKLNVGGGNSPLHF. Here the CDR3 DNA reads TGTGCCAGCAAGTTGAATGTGGGCGGGGGTAATTCACCCCTCCACTTT. The rearrangement links TRBV28 to TRBJ1-6; a possible D gene is TRBD1 (5 bases). The CDR3 length is 16 residues. Trimming took off 7 bases at V and 6 bases at J, with 19 bases between the two ends. Germline CDR1 is MDHEN and CDR2 is SYDVKM. The variable domain in full, with the rest retrieved from reference TRBV28 and TRBJ1-6, is DVKVTQSSRYLVKRTGEKVFLECVQDMDHENMFWYRQDPGLGLRLIYFSYDVKMKEKGDIPEGYSVSREKKERFSLILESASTNQTSMYLCASKLNVGGGNSPLHFGNGTRLTVT.

The sample holds a few counts of this clonotype. The chain employs TRBV7-2 and TRBJ2-2, with 12 nucleotides matching TRBD2. Germline trimming cut 1 base from V and 5 bases from J; bases unmatched to any gene: 5. Germline V gene sequence: CDR1 SGHTA, CDR2 FQGNSA. CDR3 length: 17 residues. Here the CDR3 reads CASSLGLAGVGTGELFF. CDR3 DNA: TGTGCCAGCAGCTTAGGACTAGCGGGAGTTGGGACCGGGGAGCTGTTTTTT.

This chain connects TRBV5-1 to TRBJ2-2; 9 nucleotides line up with TRBD1. The germline CDR1 and CDR2 sequences are SGHRS and YFSETQ. The CDR3 totals 14 residues. V shed 7 bases and J 7 bases; nucleotides not matched to a gene: 8. CDR3 bases: TGCGCCAGCCTTAAGGGACAGGGAGACGGGGAGCTGTTTTTT. It is translated as CASLKGQGDGELFF.

This clonotype was counted many times. This chain joins TRBV7-2 and TRBJ1-3; the D gene is possibly TRBD1 (5 bases). Germline CDR1 and CDR2: SGHTA and FQGNSA. V lost 6 bases and J 2 bases, leaving 14 bases between the germline ends. The CDR3 is 15 residues long. CDR3 sequence (DNA): TGTGCCAGCAGTTTCAGGGTGTCCGCTGGAAACACCATATATTTT. Protein product: CASSFRVSAGNTIYF.

The V gene is TRBV3-1, the J gene TRBJ2-7; TRBD2 agrees at 12 bases. Germline CDR1 reads LGHDT; CDR2 reads YNNKEL (reference sequence). V lost 0 bases, J lost 4 bases, and 7 bases stayed unmatched. This CDR3 has 17 residues. The CDR3 DNA sequence: TGTGCCAGCAGCCAAGACTACAGACTAGCGGGAGTATACGAGCAGTACTTC. Translating gives CASSQDYRLAGVYEQYF.